This T cell receptor beta chain was observed in a study of a mutant IDH1 vaccine in newly diagnosed glioma. As for this clone: Its antigen is currently unknown.

V lost 7 bases, J lost 3 bases, and 10 bases lay in between. This CDR3 comprises 13 residues. From germline, CDR1 is MNHNS and CDR2 SASEGT. Described time point: week 23, last vaccination. Vaccine doses each comprised 300 ug of mutant IDH1 20-mer peptide, with topical imiquimod. Method: immunoSEQ multiplex PCR; TCRdb's copy keeps in-frame clones and lacks some. The sample has about 65,000 clones, approximately 84% seen once. Sample: PBMCs, taken from a glioma patient whose treatment included an IDH1 peptide vaccine. This TCR derives from a man aged 30 to 39 with glioma. The genes are TRBV6-1 and TRBJ1-5, with D possibly being TRBD1 (6 bases). DNA for the CDR3: TGTGCCAGCATTGGACAGATCAATCAGCCCCAGCATTTT. Its translation is CASIGQINQPQHF.